This note documents a single T cell receptor beta chain sequence. The data stem from a study of blood T cells in healthy people across ages. Primers used in a second PCR of about 7 to 11 cycles were a sample-barcoded 5' primer and a J-beta primer mix. TCRdb redid the calling of the 5' RACE reads with MiXCR, one entry per CDR3 protein. This repertoire shows 650,000 to 950,000 distinct CDR3 sequences, around 45% found once; its top ten account for roughly 19%. CDR3 length: 15 residues. CDR1 is SEHNR and CDR2 is FQNEAQ in the germline V gene (reference sequence). Trimming stripped 4 bases from V and 2 bases from J, with 13 bases between.

The sequencing input was blood. J is TRBJ2-3 and V is TRBV7-9, with D perhaps being TRBD1 or TRBD2 (5 bases each). This receptor was obtained from a man in his 60s in good health. The CDR3 nucleotides are TGTGCCAGCAGCTCTTCCGGGACCCTCACAGATACGCAGTATTTT. This encodes CASSSSGTLTDTQYF.